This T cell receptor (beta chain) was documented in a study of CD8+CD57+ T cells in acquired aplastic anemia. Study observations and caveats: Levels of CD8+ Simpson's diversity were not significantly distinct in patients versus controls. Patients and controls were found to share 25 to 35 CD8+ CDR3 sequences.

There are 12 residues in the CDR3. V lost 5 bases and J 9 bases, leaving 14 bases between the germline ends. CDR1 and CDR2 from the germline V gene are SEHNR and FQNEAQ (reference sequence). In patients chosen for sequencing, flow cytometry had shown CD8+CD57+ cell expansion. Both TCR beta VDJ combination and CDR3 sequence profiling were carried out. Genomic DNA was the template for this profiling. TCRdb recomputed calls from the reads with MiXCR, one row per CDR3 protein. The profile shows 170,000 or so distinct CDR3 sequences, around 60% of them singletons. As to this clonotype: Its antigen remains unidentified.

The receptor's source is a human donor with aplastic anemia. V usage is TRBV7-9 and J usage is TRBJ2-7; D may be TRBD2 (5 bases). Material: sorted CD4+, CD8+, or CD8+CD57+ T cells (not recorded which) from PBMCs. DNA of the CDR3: TGTGCCAGCAGCAAAGCGGCTTTGGGGCAGTACTTC. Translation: CASSKAALGQYF.